Below are 28 T cell receptor beta chains sequenced from a single sample in a study of spatial heterogeneity in lung cancer (dated by TCRdb to between 2017 and 2020). The time point label for this specimen denotes: sample taken at primary tumor resection. Whole RNA extracted from tumor and nontumor lung tissue, or from cryopreserved PBMC samples, was used for TCR sequencing without cell sorting. Preparation of the library involved 5' RACE. TCRdb lists the instrument as NextSeq 500. In TCRdb, the public reads were trimmed at Q25 with fastp and aligned with MiXCR, with productive beta chains retained. Each record represents a unique CDR3 protein, reported with the most common genes and DNA among its rows. The sample table lists about 15,000 distinct CDR3 sequences, 10% of them with a count of one. The top ten hold roughly 29% of the sample. The input for sequencing was PBMCs, taken at surgery. The receptors derive from a male donor with early-stage non-small cell lung cancer.

This clonotype was picked up many times. This rearrangement joins TRBV20-1 to TRBJ2-7; weak D call: TRBD2 (6 bases). Deletions cut 6 bases from V and 0 bases from J, with 9 bases between. The CDR3 spans 12 residues. Looked up from germline, CDR1 is DFQATT and CDR2 is SNEGSKA (reference sequence). DNA of the CDR3: TGCAGTGCGATTAGCGGCTCCTACGAGCAGTACTTC. This codes for CSAISGSYEQYF.

This clonotype occurred many times. The chain combines TRBV12-3 or TRBV12-4 with TRBJ1-1; a possible D gene is TRBD1 (5 bases). The CDR3 spans 18 residues. V lost 4 bases, J lost 3 bases, and 24 bases lay in between. The CDR3 nucleotides read TGTGCCAGCAGTTCCCGACATGGACAACACAGGCGGGACACTGAAGCTTTCTTT. Its translation: CASSSRHGQHRRDTEAFF.

This clonotype was seen a handful of times. This sequence joins TRBV6-6 and TRBJ1-1, with D possibly TRBD1 on 6 matching bases. The V gene lost 6 bases and the J gene lost 0 bases, with 11 bases spanning the gap. The CDR3 contains 14 residues. Looked up from germline, CDR1 is MNHNY and CDR2 is SVGAGI (reference sequence). CDR3 DNA: TGTGCCAGCAGATTCACAGGGATGAACACTGAAGCTTTCTTT. It codes for CASRFTGMNTEAFF.

This clonotype was found many times. The gene calls are TRBV27 and TRBJ1-1, with 8 bases that match TRBD1. CDR1 is MNHEY, CDR2 SMNVEV, per germline (reference sequence). The CDR3 runs to 13 residues. V shed 2 bases, J shed 5 bases, and the junction held 1 base outside the gene matches. DNA of the CDR3: TGTGCCAGCAGTTTAGGGACAGGAACTGAAGCTTTCTTT. Protein sequence: CASSLGTGTEAFF.

Remarks on this clonotype: The junction differs from germline at one of its ends, possibly a read error. J is TRBJ2-7 and V is TRBV5-6; D is possibly TRBD1 or TRBD2 (5 bases each). The CDR3 runs 14 residues. Germline loops: CDR1 SGHDT, CDR2 YYEEEE. The CDR3 DNA follows: TGTGTCAGCAGCTTGGGGGATCCCAACTACGAGCAGTACTTC. Its protein product is CVSSLGDPNYEQYF.

By share, this clonotype counts as large (0.1 to 1%). The chain combines TRBV5-5 with TRBJ1-2; the D gene is possibly TRBD1 (6 bases). V gave up 4 bases and J gave up 1 base, with 11 bases separating them. Per the germline V gene, CDR1 is SGHKS and CDR2 is YYEKEE (reference sequence). The CDR3 is 14 amino acids. The CDR3 is CASSRTDINYGYTF. The CDR3, as DNA: TGTGCCAGCAGCCGGACAGACATTAACTATGGCTACACCTTC.

This chain connects TRBV20-1 to TRBJ2-3, with D possibly being TRBD1 or TRBD2 (5 bases each). CDR3 length equals 13 residues. Trimming shortened V by 5 bases and J by 1 base, and 10 bases separated the two germline ends. Germline V gene sequence: CDR1 DFQATT, CDR2 SNEGSKA (reference sequence). The CDR3 reads CSASGPGTDTQYF. The CDR3 nucleotides are TGCAGTGCTTCGGGACCAGGCACAGATACGCAGTATTTT.

This clonotype was picked up many times. This chain links TRBV9 with TRBJ1-2; 11 bases align to TRBD1. This CDR3 has 14 amino acids. Germline assignment: CDR1 SGDLS and CDR2 YYNGEE. Losses at the gene ends were 3 bases for V and 6 bases for J; bases not matched to a gene: 4. Written as DNA, the CDR3 is TGTGCCAGCAGCGCGGGACAGGGGGTCGATGGCTACACCTTC. Its translation is CASSAGQGVDGYTF.

The table lists this clonotype with many counts. V gene TRBV6-5 combines with J gene TRBJ2-5; D is possibly TRBD2 (6 bases). Germline V gene sequence: CDR1 MNHEY, CDR2 SVGAGI. Trimming took 6 bases from V and 6 from J, leaving 23 bases between them. The CDR3 covers 16 residues. CDR3 in DNA: TGTGCCAGCAGCCCGTTGGGGGTAGGAGGGGCCAAGACCCAGTACTTC. This encodes CASSPLGVGGAKTQYF.

The chain has TRBV6-5 and TRBJ2-7; D unclear. Germline V CDR1 and CDR2: MNHEY, SVGAGI. This CDR3 is 14 amino acids long. Trimming took 0 bases from V and 4 from J, leaving 10 bases between them. CDR3 loop: CASSYSVGAYEQYF. Written as DNA, the CDR3 is TGTGCCAGCAGTTACTCAGTAGGTGCATACGAGCAGTACTTC.

This clonotype is medium-sized (0.01 to 0.1%). V is TRBV29-1 and J is TRBJ2-3, with D maybe TRBD1 (6 bases). CDR1 is SQVTM and CDR2 is ANQGSEA in the germline V gene. This CDR3 is 14 amino acids long. CDR3 loop: CSADYRASTDTQYF. The CDR3 region has the DNA TGCAGTGCCGATTACAGGGCTAGCACAGATACGCAGTATTTT.

This clonotype was seen at least ten times. V usage is TRBV10-3 and J usage is TRBJ2-2; D unresolved. The CDR3 is 16 amino acids. Germline V gene data show CDR1 as ENHRY and CDR2 as SYGVKD. Trimming left V 4 bases short and J 7 bases short, with 19 bases between. In DNA form, the CDR3 reads TGTGCCATCAGTGCGCGAAGTGGCAGCCAACACGGGGAGCTGTTTTTT. It translates to CAISARSGSQHGELFF.

Judged by abundance, this clonotype is medium-sized. This rearrangement joins TRBV6-6 to TRBJ1-2; 7 nucleotides agree with TRBD1. The V and J ends lost 6 bases and 4 bases, in that order; junction bases with no gene match: 8. Germline CDR1 MNHNY, CDR2 SVGAGI (reference sequence). This CDR3 spans 14 amino acids. The CDR3 sequence: CASSPPRTGYGYTF. The CDR3 DNA reads TGTGCCAGCAGCCCGCCTAGGACAGGCTATGGCTACACCTTC.

This clonotype was seen a few times. The V gene is TRBV6-5, the J gene TRBJ2-1, with 9 bases lining up with TRBD2. Germline-derived CDR1 and CDR2 are MNHEY and SVGAGI. The CDR3 contains 16 residues. V lost 5 bases and J lost 4; bases outside the gene matches: 9. The CDR3, as DNA: TGTGCCAGCAGTCCAAGGGGACTAGCTGCATACAATGAGCAGTTCTTC. Its translation is CASSPRGLAAYNEQFF.

This clonotype was counted a few times. V gene TRBV10-2 combines with J gene TRBJ1-2; 8 positions agree with TRBD1. The ends lost 5 bases at V and 7 bases at J; junction bases unmatched: 9. The CDR3 is made up of 14 amino acids. Per germline, CDR1 WSHSY and CDR2 SAAADI. The CDR3 coding sequence is TGCGCCAGCAGTTTTCAGCAGGGGGCGAGTGGCTACACCTTC. It yields the protein CASSFQQGASGYTF.

This clonotype was seen ten or more times. J is TRBJ2-5 and V is TRBV7-2; D is undetermined. This CDR3 has 15 residues. Germline CDR1 and CDR2: SGHTA and FQGNSA. V was pared by 5 bases and J by 5 bases, with 18 bases between. CDR3 sequence reads: CASSAPLAQRETQYF. The DNA of the CDR3 is TGTGCCAGCAGCGCTCCCTTAGCCCAAAGGGAGACCCAGTACTTC.

This clonotype has ten or more counts. The genes are TRBV16 and TRBJ1-2, with 10 nucleotides matching TRBD1. Germline V gene lookup returns CDR1 KGHSY and CDR2 FQNENV. The CDR3 is made up of 15 amino acids. V gave up 0 bases and J gave up 7 bases; unmatched junction bases: 5. In DNA form, the CDR3 reads TGTGCCAGCAGCCAATCGGGACAGGGGTTCGGTGGCTACACCTTC. Amino acids: CASSQSGQGFGGYTF. Full variable domain (remainder filled in from reference TRBV16 and TRBJ1-2): GEEVAQTPKHLVRGEGQKAKLYCAPIKGHSYVFWYQQVLKNEFKFLISFQNENVFDETGMPKERFSAKCLPNSPCSLEIQATKLEDSAVYFCASSQSGQGFGGYTFGSGTRLTVV.

This clonotype was counted at least ten times. The rearrangement links TRBV11-2 to TRBJ2-5, with 7 bases that match TRBD1. After removal of 1 base from V and 14 bases from J, the junction contained 7 bases not matched to a gene. Germline CDR1 reads SGHAT; CDR2 reads FQNNGV. The CDR3 runs to 12 residues. CDR3: CASSLGTGATYF. The DNA of the CDR3 is TGTGCCAGCAGCTTAGGTACAGGGGCAACCTACTTC.

This clonotype was detected many times. The chain recombines TRBV4-2 with TRBJ2-7; D gene ambiguous. This CDR3 region has 13 residues. V lost 1 base to trimming and J lost 7 bases, with 11 bases between them. Germline CDR1 LGHNA, CDR2 YNFKEQ. CDR3 DNA: TGTGCCAGCAGCCAAGGGCTATCCCTGGAGCAGTACTTC. As protein: CASSQGLSLEQYF.

This clonotype is labeled medium-sized. This chain joins TRBV15 and TRBJ1-5; the D is unclear. The CDR3 extends over 13 amino acids. Germline loops: CDR1 LNHNV, CDR2 YYDKDF (reference sequence). The V and J ends lost 0 bases and 3 bases respectively, with 3 bases between them. CDR3 amino acids: CATSREDNQPQHF. CDR3 DNA: TGTGCCACCAGCAGAGAAGACAATCAGCCCCAGCATTTT.

The chain couples TRBV7-2 to TRBJ2-7; TRBD1 agrees at 8 bases. This CDR3 contains 13 residues. Germline-derived CDR1 and CDR2 are SGHTA and FQGNSA. The V segment lost 1 base and the J segment 4 bases; nucleotides outside the gene matches: 0. CDR3 protein: CASSLGTGYEQYF. The CDR3 coding sequence is TGTGCCAGCAGCTTAGGGACAGGGTACGAGCAGTACTTC.

This clonotype turned up a few times. V usage is TRBV20-1 and J usage is TRBJ2-3; D remains ambiguous. Germline V lookup: CDR1 DFQATT, CDR2 SNEGSKA (reference sequence). The germline V and J ends were trimmed by 2 bases and 5 bases, with 8 bases remaining between them. The CDR3 has 12 amino acids. This CDR3 is CSARMGIDTQYF. CDR3 in DNA: TGCAGTGCTAGAATGGGGATAGATACGCAGTATTTT.

This clonotype was seen a few times. The chain joins TRBV6-2 or TRBV6-3 to TRBJ1-2; D unresolved. V shed 5 bases and J shed 0 bases, with 13 bases lying between them. CDR1 is MNHEY and CDR2 is SVGEGT in the germline V gene. The CDR3 totals 15 residues. The CDR3 reads CASSTPGSPNYGYTF. The DNA of the CDR3 is TGTGCCAGCAGTACCCCAGGATCTCCTAACTATGGCTACACCTTC.

As for this clonotype: Being one base from a much bigger clone, this may be a read error. J is TRBJ2-1 and V is TRBV10-3; either TRBD1 or TRBD2 may supply D (6 bases each). Gene TRBJ2-7 matches the end of the DNA better, so the J call may be wrong. CDR1 ENHRY and CDR2 SYGVKD come from the germline V gene. The CDR3 is 13 amino acids. CDR3 DNA sequence: TGTGCCATCAGTGAGTACAGGGAGGATGAGCAGTACTTC. This codes for CAISEYREDEQYF.

The rearrangement links TRBV11-2 to TRBJ2-1; D is perhaps TRBD1 or TRBD2 (6 bases each). Germline CDR1 and CDR2: SGHAT and FQNNGV. V lost 5 bases and J lost 12, with 14 bases in between. This CDR3 has 12 residues. The CDR3 reads CASSLSGGGQFF. CDR3 DNA: TGTGCCAGCAGCCTGAGCGGAGGGGGGCAGTTCTTC.

This clonotype was recorded many times. This chain joins TRBV7-2 and TRBJ1-5, with D possibly TRBD1 on 5 matching bases. V dropped 1 base and J dropped 2 bases, with 9 bases sitting between them. Germline V gene sequence: CDR1 SGHTA, CDR2 FQGNSA. This CDR3 spans 15 amino acids. In DNA form, the CDR3 reads TGTGCCAGCAGCTTAGGGGGAGGGGGCAATCAGCCCCAGCATTTT. Translating it yields CASSLGGGGNQPQHF. The variable domain in full, completed from reference TRBV7-2 and TRBJ1-5, reads GAGVSQSPSNKVTEKGKDVELRCDPISGHTALYWYRQSLGQGLEFLIYFQGNSAPDKSGLPSDRFSAERTGGSVSTLTIQRTQQEDSAVYLCASSLGGGGNQPQHFGDGTRLSIL.

This chain uses TRBV5-8 with TRBJ1-1; TRBD1 might be the D (5 bases). Germline CDR1 SGHTS, CDR2 YDEGEE. The CDR3 spans 13 residues. The ends were cut back, 0 bases at V and 4 bases at J, with 7 bases in the middle. The CDR3 DNA is TGTGCCAGCAGCTTGGAGAGGGGCACTGAAGCTTTCTTT. Its protein product is CASSLERGTEAFF.

Concerning this clonotype itself: At one boundary the junction diverges from the germline segment, which might be a read error. The CDR3 nucleotides are TGTGCCAGCAGCTTGGATCCCAATCAGCCGCAGCATTTT. This codes for CASSLDPNQPQHF. V usage is TRBV7-9 and J usage is TRBJ1-5; D is unclear. The CDR3 runs to 13 residues. CDR1 SEHNR and CDR2 FQNEAQ come from the germline V gene (reference sequence).